This is a list of T cell receptor beta chains from one sample in a study of blood T cell repertoires in COVID-19. This table comes from immunoSEQ multiplex PCR, and its TCRdb copy is limited to in-frame clones, with some not included. The profile shows about 46,000 clones, 85% to 90% of them singletons. The material sequenced was PBMCs or T cells enriched from blood (not recorded which). These receptors all stem from a woman between 45 and 65 years old who had recovered from COVID-19. Each CDR3 is given with its conserved first and last residue. A D gene is named only where the DNA matches it firmly. Only part of the rows carry a size: once, few, many, or a class if the clone is expanded.

d_call | j_call | clone_size | v_call | cdr3_aa | cdr3_nt
NA | TRBJ2-7 | NA | TRBV27 | CASSPQGYEQYF | TGTGCCAGCAGCCCTCAGGGCTACGAGCAGTACTTC
TRBD2 | TRBJ2-2 | NA | TRBV4-2 | CASSNLNLAGGELFF | TGTGCCAGCAGCAACCTCAATCTAGCGGGCGGGGAGCTGTTTTTT
NA | TRBJ2-5 | NA | TRBV6-2/TRBV6-3 | CASSSGQNQETQYF | TGTGCCAGCAGTTCAGGACAGAACCAAGAGACCCAGTACTTC
NA | TRBJ1-2 | NA | TRBV28 | CASSTTSYGYTF | TGTGCCAGCAGTACGACATCCTATGGCTACACCTTC
TRBD2 | TRBJ2-1 | once | TRBV2 | CASNRLAGGNEQFF | TGTGCCAGCAATCGACTAGCGGGGGGCAATGAGCAGTTCTTC
TRBD1 | TRBJ2-5 | NA | TRBV29-1 | CSVEENRGLETQYF | TGCAGCGTTGAAGAAAACAGGGGGCTGGAGACCCAGTACTTC
TRBD1 | TRBJ2-5 | NA | TRBV29-1 | CSGTQGGWRETQYF | TGCAGCGGAACCCAAGGGGGCTGGCGGGAGACCCAGTACTTC
NA | TRBJ1-1 | NA | TRBV3-1/TRBV3-2 | CASSQASQVWTEAFF | TGTGCCAGCAGCCAAGCTTCCCAGGTATGGACTGAAGCTTTCTTT
NA | TRBJ2-3 | NA | TRBV24-1 | CATSDFTQGNTQYF | TGTGCCACCAGTGATTTCACACAGGGAAATACGCAGTATTTT
NA | TRBJ2-5 | NA | TRBV12-3/TRBV12-4 | CASSSPFETQYF | TGTGCCAGCAGTAGCCCATTTGAGACCCAGTACTTC
NA | TRBJ1-2 | NA | TRBV25-1 | CASQAPTRVYGYTF | TGTGCCTCCCAAGCGCCCACGCGGGTCTATGGCTACACCTTC
NA | TRBJ2-2 | NA | TRBV4-3 | CASSRDATGLYTGELFF | TGCGCCAGCAGCCGGGATGCCACGGGACTCTACACCGGGGAGCTGTTTTTT
NA | TRBJ1-1 | NA | TRBV10-3 | CAIRDQGIRSEAFF | TGTGCCATCAGGGACCAGGGTATTAGGTCTGAAGCTTTCTTT
NA | TRBJ1-5 | few | TRBV6-2/TRBV6-3 | CASSSVAGKDGNQPQHF | TGTGCCAGCAGTTCAGTGGCAGGGAAGGACGGCAATCAGCCCCAGCATTTT
NA | TRBJ2-7 | NA | TRBV4-3 | CASSRVGPGGEQYF | TGCGCCAGCAGCCGAGTGGGGCCCGGTGGTGAGCAGTACTTC
TRBD2 | TRBJ2-1 | NA | TRBV6-2/TRBV6-3 | CASSSPLAGSYNEQFF | TGTGCCAGCAGTTCACCACTAGCGGGCTCCTACAATGAGCAGTTCTTC
NA | TRBJ2-3 | NA | TRBV5-1 | CASSHSGTDTQYF | TGCGCCAGCAGCCATTCAGGAACAGATACGCAGTATTTT
TRBD1 | TRBJ2-7 | NA | TRBV10-1 | CASSDIDRDYEQYF | TGCGCCAGCAGTGATATCGACAGGGATTACGAGCAGTACTTC
TRBD2 | TRBJ2-3 | NA | TRBV10-3 | CAIRGTSGGQDTQYF | TGTGCCATCAGGGGGACTAGCGGGGGGCAAGATACGCAGTATTTT
NA | TRBJ2-3 | NA | TRBV11-2 | CASRLSTGTQYF | TGTGCCAGCAGACTCAGCACGGGTACGCAGTATTTT
TRBD1 | TRBJ2-7 | once | TRBV6-5 | CASRGTGTGFFEQYF | TGTGCCAGCAGGGGTACCGGGACAGGGTTTTTCGAGCAGTACTTC
TRBD1 | TRBJ1-5 | NA | TRBV10-3 | CAISEQGAVGQPQHF | TGTGCCATCAGTGAGCAGGGGGCGGTCGGTCAGCCCCAGCATTTT
NA | TRBJ2-7 | NA | TRBV29-1 | CSVTGGYEQYF | TGCAGCGTAACCGGGGGCTACGAGCAGTACTTC
NA | TRBJ1-4 | NA | TRBV7-9 | CASSPGGVEKLFF | TGTGCCAGCAGCCCCGGAGGGGTGGAAAAACTGTTTTTT
NA | TRBJ1-4 | few | TRBV9 | CASSPATNEKLFF | TGTGCCAGCAGCCCTGCAACTAATGAAAAACTGTTTTTT
TRBD1 | TRBJ2-7 | NA | TRBV28 | CASSFFTGGGYEQYF | TGTGCCAGCAGTTTTTTTACAGGGGGCGGTTACGAGCAGTACTTC
NA | TRBJ1-1 | NA | TRBV20-1 | CSASRAGKGITEAFF | TGCAGTGCTAGTCGGGCAGGTAAGGGGATCACTGAAGCTTTCTTT
TRBD1 | TRBJ1-5 | NA | TRBV6-2/TRBV6-3 | CASSSLTGAYGQPQHF | TGTGCCAGCAGTTCGCTGACAGGGGCCTACGGTCAGCCCCAGCATTTT
NA | TRBJ2-1 | few | TRBV11-2 | CASSLVGAHNEQFF | TGTGCCAGCAGCTTAGTAGGGGCACACAATGAGCAGTTCTTC
NA | TRBJ2-1 | NA | TRBV7-8 | CASSSSGVPYNEQFF | TGTGCCAGCAGCTCCTCGGGGGTCCCCTACAATGAGCAGTTCTTC
TRBD1 | TRBJ2-7 | once | TRBV18 | CASSPGTGGYEQYF | TGTGCCAGCTCGCCCGGGACAGGGGGTTACGAGCAGTACTTC
NA | TRBJ2-5 | few | TRBV7-9 | CASSKIQLAGETQYF | TGTGCCAGCAGCAAAATCCAGTTGGCGGGAGAGACCCAGTACTTC
TRBD1 | TRBJ2-1 | NA | TRBV19 | CASSIFGTGRGNEQFF | TGTGCCAGTAGTATATTTGGGACAGGAAGAGGTAATGAGCAGTTCTTC
TRBD2 | TRBJ2-1 | NA | TRBV11-2 | CASSLVPGLAVNNEQFF | TGTGCCAGCAGCTTGGTACCGGGGCTAGCGGTGAACAATGAGCAGTTCTTC
NA | TRBJ1-3 | NA | TRBV5-4 | CASSSSSGNTIYF | TGTGCCAGCAGCTCCAGCTCTGGAAACACCATATATTTT
NA | TRBJ2-1 | NA | TRBV21-1 | CASSKGGGVDEQFF | TGTGCCAGCAGCAAAGGCGGGGGGGTGGATGAGCAGTTCTTC
NA | TRBJ1-3 | NA | TRBV28 | CASGQIFAIYF | TGTGCCAGCGGCCAAATTTTCGCCATATATTTT
NA | TRBJ1-1 | NA | TRBV29-1 | CSVHPRGQGSGNTEAFF | TGCAGCGTCCATCCAAGGGGTCAGGGGAGTGGGAACACTGAAGCTTTCTTT
TRBD2 | TRBJ2-7 | NA | TRBV5-1 | CASSLSTSASEQYF | TGCGCCAGCAGCTTGAGTACTAGCGCATCCGAGCAGTACTTC
NA | TRBJ1-2 | NA | TRBV15 | CATSRDKDTYGYTF | TGTGCCACCAGCAGAGATAAGGACACCTATGGCTACACCTTC
NA | TRBJ2-7 | NA | TRBV4-2 | CASSPGNTVYEQYF | TGTGCCAGCAGCCCCGGGAACACAGTCTACGAGCAGTACTTC
TRBD2 | TRBJ2-2 | NA | TRBV9 | CASSVAGGVDTGELFF | TGTGCCAGCAGCGTAGCGGGAGGCGTGGACACCGGGGAGCTGTTTTTT
NA | TRBJ1-2 | NA | TRBV7-9 | CASSSLPYGYTF | TGTGCCAGCAGCTCCCTCCCCTATGGCTACACCTTC
TRBD1 | TRBJ1-5 | NA | TRBV2 | CASSAQGGSNQPQHF | TGTGCCAGCAGTGCTCAGGGGGGAAGCAATCAGCCCCAGCATTTT
TRBD1 | TRBJ1-5 | NA | TRBV4-1 | CASSQVHQGDQPQHF | TGCGCCAGCAGCCAAGTTCATCAGGGGGATCAGCCCCAGCATTTT
NA | TRBJ1-2 | NA | TRBV2 | CASSGQGRGGYTF | TGTGCCAGCAGTGGCCAGGGAAGAGGAGGCTACACCTTC
TRBD1 | TRBJ1-1 | NA | TRBV27 | CASSLTGPMNTEAFF | TGTGCCAGCAGCCTGACAGGGCCCATGAACACTGAAGCTTTCTTT
TRBD2 | TRBJ2-1 | NA | TRBV5-4 | CASSFLAGEVNEQFF | TGTGCCAGCAGCTTTCTAGCGGGGGAGGTGAATGAGCAGTTCTTC
NA | TRBJ1-2 | NA | TRBV6-2/TRBV6-3 | CASSLRGATIVNYGYTF | TGTGCCAGCAGTTTACGTGGGGCGACAATTGTTAACTATGGCTACACCTTC
NA | TRBJ2-3 | NA | TRBV4-3 | CASSPGGGGTDTQYF | TGCGCCAGCAGCCCCGGGGGAGGTGGAACAGATACGCAGTATTTT